The 20 T cell receptor beta chains in this list originate from one sample, sequenced in a study of T cells after yellow fever vaccination (dated by TCRdb to about 2019). Receptor libraries were prepared by 5' RACE. Sequencing relied on an Illumina HiSeq 2500. The public reads were run again by TCRdb, first through fastp at Q25 and then through MiXCR, and only productive beta chains were kept. Each CDR3 protein gets just one entry, which takes the most common genes and DNA from the rows behind it. A total of almost 600,000 distinct CDR3 sequences appear in this sample, approximately 13% of them only once. Jointly, the top ten make up over 13% of the sample. This specimen's treatment or condition label, per the study, means: live attenuated yellow fever vaccine strain. The sequencing used PBMCs, collected on the day of the yellow fever booster vaccination. The source of these receptors is a man aged 25-45 years who received the YFV17D yellow fever vaccine.

This clonotype was observed a handful of times. V and J are TRBV5-1 and TRBJ1-2, with D hard to call. In germline, CDR1 is SGHRS, CDR2 YFSETQ. V lost 4 bases to trimming and J lost 0 bases, with 10 bases between them. The CDR3 has 14 residues. CDR3 loop: CASSLGDANYGYTF. In nucleotides, the CDR3 is TGCGCCAGCAGCCTCGGGGATGCTAACTATGGCTACACCTTC.

This rearrangement joins TRBV29-1 to TRBJ2-2; 9 nucleotides align to TRBD2. Germline assignment: CDR1 SQVTM and CDR2 ANQGSEA. CDR3 length: 14 residues. The CDR3 bases are TGCTCGGCGGGAGGGTTTGTGGGCACCGGGGAGCTGTTTTTT. This translates into CSAGGFVGTGELFF.

In this sample, this clonotype turned up many times. The rearrangement joins TRBV6-6 to TRBJ1-1; D is undetermined. Between the trimmed V and J ends, which lost 8 bases and 1 base, there was a span of 11 bases. The germline CDR1 and CDR2 sequences are MNHNY and SVGAGI (reference sequence). The CDR3 totals 13 residues. The CDR3 sequence: CASLRRPNTEAFF. The CDR3 DNA follows: TGTGCCAGCTTAAGACGTCCGAACACTGAAGCTTTCTTT.

The chain uses TRBV14 and TRBJ2-2; 7 bases match TRBD1. Germline V gene sequence: CDR1 SGHDN, CDR2 FVKESK. This CDR3 is 19 amino acids long. V gave up 0 bases and J gave up 0 bases; unmatched junction bases: 10. The CDR3 region is CASSQDRTGANANTGELFF. In nucleotides, the CDR3 is TGTGCCAGCAGCCAAGATCGCACAGGGGCCAATGCGAACACCGGGGAGCTGTTTTTT. Full variable domain (rest looked up from reference TRBV14 and TRBJ2-2): EAGVTQFPSHSVIEKGQTVTLRCDPISGHDNLYWYRRVMGKEIKFLLHFVKESKQDESGMPNNRFLAERTGGTYSTLKVQPAELEDSGVYFCASSQDRTGANANTGELFFGEGSRLTVL.

This clonotype was recorded a few times. This chain links TRBV5-1 with TRBJ2-7, with 12 bases aligning to TRBD2. Trimming at V came to 0 bases and at J to 6 bases, leaving 13 bases not matched to a gene. The CDR3 length is 18 residues. CDR1 SGHRS and CDR2 YFSETQ come from the germline V gene. CDR3 in DNA: TGCGCCAGCAGCTTGGATCCCTTTGCTAGCGGGAGGGCCGGCGAGCAGTACTTC. It translates to CASSLDPFASGRAGEQYF.

The rearrangement joins TRBV25-1 to TRBJ2-7, with D perhaps matching TRBD1 or TRBD2 (5 bases each). CDR3 length: 14 residues. Trimming took off 5 bases at V and 2 bases at J, with 13 bases between the two ends. Germline-derived CDR1 and CDR2 are MGHDK and SYGVNS. The CDR3 protein is CASSPRDLPYEQYF. In DNA form, the CDR3 reads TGTGCCAGCAGTCCCAGGGACCTCCCCTACGAGCAGTACTTC.

The chain uses TRBV9 and TRBJ2-1, with a possible D match to TRBD2 (6 bases). Trimming removed 6 bases from V and 8 bases from J, with 18 bases in between. There are 14 residues in the CDR3. From germline, CDR1 is SGDLS and CDR2 YYNGEE. As DNA, the CDR3 is TGTGCCAGCAAAGGGACTCTCCCATATGATGAGCAGTTCTTC. Protein: CASKGTLPYDEQFF.

This clonotype was observed a handful of times. Written as DNA, the CDR3 is TGCAGTGCTAGAATACAGGGGGCAGAGGGGGAGCTGTTTTTT. Translated: CSARIQGAEGELFF. The chain employs TRBV20-1 and TRBJ2-2; TRBD1 aligns across 9 bases. The CDR3 spans 14 residues. V was pared by 2 bases and J by 8 bases, with 6 bases of the junction left unmatched. Germline V lookup: CDR1 DFQATT, CDR2 SNEGSKA (reference sequence).

There are many counts of this clonotype. CDR3 sequence reads: CASSYPHTEAFF. CDR3 bases: TGTGCCAGCAGTTACCCTCACACTGAAGCTTTCTTT. The rearrangement links TRBV6-2 or TRBV6-3 to TRBJ1-1; D is undetermined. Trimming cost V 2 bases and J 3 bases, with 4 bases left between them. The CDR3 is made up of 12 amino acids. Per germline, CDR1 MNHEY and CDR2 SVGEGT.

The V and J genes are TRBV29-1 and TRBJ2-1; 12 bases map to TRBD2. The CDR3 consists of 16 residues. Per germline, CDR1 SQVTM and CDR2 ANQGSEA. V gave up 6 bases and J gave up 6 bases; unmatched junction bases: 12. The CDR3 bases are TGCAGCGTCACGACAGGACTAGCGGGAAAGGGCAATGAGCAGTTCTTC. Translating it yields CSVTTGLAGKGNEQFF.

The CDR3 DNA reads TGTGCCAGCAGCTTTTTCGGGAGGGAGCTGTTTTTT. Translated: CASSFFGRELFF. This sequence joins TRBV6-1 and TRBJ2-2, with a tentative D call TRBD2 (5 bases). V lost 6 bases, J lost 9 bases, and 11 bases lay in between. This CDR3 is 12 amino acids long. Looked up from germline, CDR1 is MNHNS and CDR2 is SASEGT.

CDR3 in amino acids: CAWKRQPYEQYF. In DNA, the CDR3 is TGTGCCTGGAAAAGACAGCCCTACGAGCAGTACTTC. The chain employs TRBV30 and TRBJ2-7, with a weak D call TRBD1 (5 bases). In germline, CDR1 is GTSNPN, CDR2 SVGIG (reference sequence). V lost 4 bases and J lost 2, with 9 bases in between. The CDR3 contains 12 residues.

This clonotype was picked up a small number of times. The chain is built from TRBV7-2 and TRBJ2-1; tentatively, D is TRBD2 (6 bases). V was clipped by 1 base and J by 7 bases, with 14 bases between them. CDR3 size: 15 residues. Germline CDR1 SGHTA, CDR2 FQGNSA. CDR3 region: CASSLEGTLRNEQFF. As DNA, the CDR3 is TGTGCCAGCAGCTTAGAAGGGACTCTAAGGAATGAGCAGTTCTTC.

The chain uses TRBV20-1 and TRBJ1-5; D gene uncertain. This CDR3 has 13 residues. Germline CDR1 DFQATT, CDR2 SNEGSKA (reference sequence). V lost 5 bases, J lost 3 bases, and 11 bases lay in between. As DNA, the CDR3 is TGCAGTGCTTTCGGCAGACCCAATCAGCCCCAGCATTTT. This codes for CSAFGRPNQPQHF.

This clonotype was found a few times. The chain employs TRBV9 and TRBJ2-7; the match to TRBD2 covers 8 bases. The V segment lost 1 base and the J segment 4 bases; nucleotides outside the gene matches: 4. Germline V CDR1 and CDR2: SGDLS, YYNGEE. The CDR3 has 14 amino acids. CDR3: CASSVTAGEYEQYF. The CDR3 bases are TGTGCCAGCAGCGTAACAGCGGGAGAGTACGAGCAGTACTTC.

This clonotype was seen a few times. This chain links TRBV7-8 with TRBJ2-3; 8 nucleotides match TRBD2. V dropped 6 bases and J dropped 4; count of bases not matched to a gene: 9. The CDR3 covers 15 residues. Germline lookup yields CDR1 SGHVS and CDR2 FQNEAQ. The CDR3 DNA sequence: TGTGCCAGCAGAGCCGGGAGGGTTGGCTCAGATACGCAGTATTTT. Translating gives CASRAGRVGSDTQYF.

The chain employs TRBV6-2 or TRBV6-3 and TRBJ2-1; 13 bases map to TRBD2. The CDR3 runs 16 residues. Germline-derived CDR1 and CDR2 are MNHEY and SVGEGT. V was pared by 2 bases and J by 9 bases, with 7 bases of the junction left unmatched. CDR3 in DNA: TGTGCCAGCAGTTACGGACTAGCGGGAGTTCGTGGTGAGCAGTTCTTC. Encoded protein: CASSYGLAGVRGEQFF.

The gene calls are TRBV11-2 and TRBJ2-7, with D perhaps TRBD2 (6 bases). The germline gives CDR1 SGHAT, CDR2 FQNNGV. This CDR3 is 18 amino acids long. V lost 4 bases and J lost 0, with 22 bases in between. The CDR3 sequence is CASSSYRELGFRSYEQYF. The CDR3, as DNA: TGTGCCAGCAGCTCGTACCGGGAGCTGGGCTTCCGCTCCTACGAGCAGTACTTC.

This clonotype was detected only a few times. V usage is TRBV7-9 and J usage is TRBJ1-1; D is ambiguous. CDR3 length equals 12 residues. Trimming pared 5 bases from V and 7 bases from J, leaving 11 bases between. Looked up from germline, CDR1 is SEHNR and CDR2 is FQNEAQ (reference sequence). For the CDR3, the DNA is TGTGCCAGCAGCCCAGAGGCGTATGAAGCTTTCTTT. Translation gives CASSPEAYEAFF.

This clonotype appeared a few times. The rearrangement links TRBV3-1 to TRBJ2-7; possibly TRBD2 for D (6 bases). This CDR3 has 14 amino acids. Germline CDR1 and CDR2: LGHDT and YNNKEL (reference sequence). V gave up 4 bases and J gave up 5 bases, with 15 bases separating them. The CDR3 protein is CASSLFTGVDEQYF. The CDR3 nucleotides are TGTGCCAGCAGCCTCTTTACGGGGGTTGACGAGCAGTACTTC.